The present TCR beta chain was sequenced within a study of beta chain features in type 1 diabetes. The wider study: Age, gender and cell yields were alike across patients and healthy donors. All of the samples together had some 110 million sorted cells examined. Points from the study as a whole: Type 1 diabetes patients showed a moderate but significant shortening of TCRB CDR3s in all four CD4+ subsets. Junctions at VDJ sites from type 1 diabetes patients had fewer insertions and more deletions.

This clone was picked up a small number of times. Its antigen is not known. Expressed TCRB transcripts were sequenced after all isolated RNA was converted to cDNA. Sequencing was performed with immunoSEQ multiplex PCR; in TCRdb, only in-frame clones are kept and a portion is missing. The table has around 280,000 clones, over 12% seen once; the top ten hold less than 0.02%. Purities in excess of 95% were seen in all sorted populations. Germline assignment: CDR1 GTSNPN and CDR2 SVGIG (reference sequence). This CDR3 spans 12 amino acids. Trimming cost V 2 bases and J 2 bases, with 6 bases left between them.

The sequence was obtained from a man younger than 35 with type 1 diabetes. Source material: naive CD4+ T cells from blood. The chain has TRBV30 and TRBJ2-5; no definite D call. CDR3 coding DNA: TGTGCCTGGAGTCTAGGTCAAGAGACCCAGTACTTC. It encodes CAWSLGQETQYF.